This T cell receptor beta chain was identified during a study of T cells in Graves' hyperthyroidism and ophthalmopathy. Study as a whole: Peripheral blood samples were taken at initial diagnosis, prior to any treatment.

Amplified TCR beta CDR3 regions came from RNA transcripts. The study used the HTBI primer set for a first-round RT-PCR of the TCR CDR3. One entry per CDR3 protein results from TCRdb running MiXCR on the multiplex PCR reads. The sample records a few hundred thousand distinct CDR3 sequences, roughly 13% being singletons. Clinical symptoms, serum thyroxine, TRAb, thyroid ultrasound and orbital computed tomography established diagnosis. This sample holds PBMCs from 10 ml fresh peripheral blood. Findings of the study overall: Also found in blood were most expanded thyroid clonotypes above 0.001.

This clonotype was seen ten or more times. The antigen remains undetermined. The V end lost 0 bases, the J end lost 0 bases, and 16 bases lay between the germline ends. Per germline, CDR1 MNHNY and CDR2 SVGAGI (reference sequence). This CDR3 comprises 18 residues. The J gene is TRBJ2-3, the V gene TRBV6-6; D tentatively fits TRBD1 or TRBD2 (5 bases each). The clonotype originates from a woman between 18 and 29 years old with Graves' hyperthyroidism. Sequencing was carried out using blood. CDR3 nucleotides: TGTGCCAGCAGTTACTCAAATAAGGGGAGACAGAGCACAGATACGCAGTATTTT. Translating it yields CASSYSNKGRQSTDTQYF.